The 27 T cell receptor beta chains listed next were all sequenced from one sample in a study of T cell repertoires in cytomegalovirus infection. These receptors' targets are unknown. TCRdb re-called the reads with MiXCR, one entry per CDR3 protein. The data hold a few hundred thousand distinct CDR3 sequences, with approximately 40% observed a single time. The specimen was cultured PBMCs, collected from culture after CMV antigen stimulation. The receptors here all came from a human donor in good health (CMV status not recorded). Some clones in this sample may be carry-over from other donors' samples.

This clonotype was counted between two and nine times. J is TRBJ1-2 and V is TRBV7-2; the match to TRBD1 covers 8 bases. Trimming at V came to 7 bases and at J to 7 bases, leaving 5 bases not matched to a gene. CDR3 length equals 12 residues. Germline V gene sequence: CDR1 SGHTA, CDR2 FQGNSA. The CDR3 here is CASTDRGGGYTF. The CDR3 DNA reads TGTGCCAGCACCGACAGGGGCGGTGGCTACACCTTC.

The table lists this clonotype with a count of one. The rearrangement links TRBV5-4 to TRBJ1-6; TRBD1 matches at 10 bases. CDR3 length equals 13 residues. Germline V CDR1 and CDR2: SGHNT, YYREEE (reference sequence). V dropped 4 bases and J dropped 10; count of bases not matched to a gene: 2. The CDR3 protein is CASSEDRGSPLHF. Written as DNA, the CDR3 is TGTGCCAGCAGCGAGGACAGGGGGTCACCCCTCCACTTT.

This clonotype was detected only a few times. The rearrangement links TRBV12-3 or TRBV12-4 to TRBJ2-1, with 10 bases matching TRBD1. The CDR3 is 15 amino acids. The V and J ends lost 1 base and 4 bases, in that order; junction bases with no gene match: 1. This chain's CDR3 is CASSLGGQGYNEQFF. CDR3 nucleotide sequence: TGTGCCAGCAGTTTAGGGGGACAGGGGTACAATGAGCAGTTCTTC.

This clonotype was counted many times. The chain uses TRBV7-2 and TRBJ2-1; D remains unclear. Germline V gene lookup returns CDR1 SGHTA and CDR2 FQGNSA. The CDR3 runs to 13 residues. Trimming pared 3 bases from V and 6 bases from J, leaving 9 bases between. CDR3 residues: CASSFKPGNEQFF. CDR3 DNA: TGTGCCAGCAGCTTCAAGCCGGGCAATGAGCAGTTCTTC.

The genes are TRBV20-1 and TRBJ2-7; a weak D match, TRBD2 (6 bases). Germline lookup yields CDR1 DFQATT and CDR2 SNEGSKA (reference sequence). This CDR3 is built from 15 residues. Trimming removed 6 bases from V and 0 bases from J, with 18 bases in between. The CDR3 spells CSAHSRGSYSYEQYF. Written as DNA, the CDR3 is TGCAGTGCCCACTCCCGGGGGTCGTACTCCTACGAGCAGTACTTC.

J is TRBJ1-2 and V is TRBV29-1; possibly TRBD1 for D (5 bases). The CDR3 is 14 residues long. The germline V gene encodes CDR1 SQVTM and CDR2 ANQGSEA. The germline V and J ends were trimmed by 6 bases and 0 bases, with 14 bases remaining between them. The CDR3 DNA reads TGCAGCGTCCTGTGGGGGGGAGCTAACTATGGCTACACCTTC. This gives the protein CSVLWGGANYGYTF.

This clonotype came up a few times. The chain joins TRBV11-3 to TRBJ2-2, with D unclear. The CDR3 covers 14 residues. Trimming removed 5 bases at V and 0 bases at J, with 7 bases between. Germline assignment: CDR1 SGHNT and CDR2 YENEEA. In nucleotides, the CDR3 is TGTGCCAGCAGCCCTCGATCGAACACCGGGGAGCTGTTTTTT. Its translation is CASSPRSNTGELFF.

In nucleotides, the CDR3 is TGTGCCAGCAGCGGTCTAGCGGGAGCCCGAATCTACACAGATACGCAGTATTTT. This codes for CASSGLAGARIYTDTQYF. This rearrangement joins TRBV12-3 or TRBV12-4 to TRBJ2-3, with 10 bases identical to TRBD2. This CDR3 has 18 residues. Trimming at V came to 6 bases and at J to 2 bases, leaving 14 bases not matched to a gene.

The chain combines TRBV19 with TRBJ2-2, with 7 bases identical to TRBD1. CDR3 length equals 18 residues. Trimming cost V 3 bases and J 1 base; bases outside gene matches: 11. The germline V gene encodes CDR1 LNHDA and CDR2 SQIVND (reference sequence). The CDR3 reads CASSIRTGRVKNTGELFF. The CDR3 nucleotides read TGTGCCAGTAGTATCCGGACAGGCCGGGTTAAGAACACCGGGGAGCTGTTTTTT.

The chain joins TRBV7-8 to TRBJ1-5, with D unclear. Germline-derived CDR1 and CDR2 are SGHVS and FQNEAQ. Trimming took off 3 bases at V and 5 bases at J, with 11 bases between the two ends. This CDR3 has 14 residues. CDR3 bases: TGTGCCAGCAGCTTCGAATCGGGGTATCAGCCCCAGCATTTT. This translates into CASSFESGYQPQHF.

This clonotype was counted a few times. The J gene is TRBJ2-1, the V gene TRBV7-2; 9 nucleotides align to TRBD2. The ends lost 3 bases at V and 4 bases at J; junction bases unmatched: 4. Germline assignment: CDR1 SGHTA and CDR2 FQGNSA. The CDR3 totals 15 residues. CDR3 amino acids: CASSFESGRYNEQFF. Written as DNA, the CDR3 is TGTGCCAGCAGCTTCGAAAGCGGGAGGTACAATGAGCAGTTCTTC.

This sequence joins TRBV7-2 and TRBJ2-1, with D uncertain. Per the germline V gene, CDR1 is SGHTA and CDR2 is FQGNSA. Trimming cost V 5 bases and J 7 bases, with 15 bases left between them. This CDR3 contains 14 residues. CDR3 loop: CASSLYVVRNEQFF. The CDR3 DNA sequence: TGTGCCAGCAGCCTGTACGTGGTGCGAAATGAGCAGTTCTTC. The full variable domain, with the rest looked up from reference TRBV7-2 and TRBJ2-1, is GAGVSQSPSNKVTEKGKDVELRCDPISGHTALYWYRQSLGQGLEFLIYFQGNSAPDKSGLPSDRFSAERTGGSVSTLTIQRTQQEDSAVYLCASSLYVVRNEQFFGPGTRLTVL.

The rearrangement joins TRBV6-6 to TRBJ1-5; 8 bases align to TRBD1. Germline lookup yields CDR1 MNHNY and CDR2 SVGAGI (reference sequence). J lost 0 bases, V lost 2 bases, and 3 bases had no gene match. This CDR3 has 16 residues. The DNA for the CDR3 is TGTGCCAGCAGTTACCCAGACAGGGGTAGCAATCAGCCCCAGCATTTT. This sequence encodes CASSYPDRGSNQPQHF.

The gene calls are TRBV12-3 or TRBV12-4 and TRBJ2-1; D unresolved. The CDR3 runs 13 residues. With 6 bases removed from V and 7 bases from J, the gap between germline ends came to 13 bases. CDR3 bases: TGTGCCAGCAGACGGACCCCGGCGAATGAGCAGTTCTTC. Translation: CASRRTPANEQFF.

The chain joins TRBV19 to TRBJ1-2; D call uncertain. The ends were cut back, 3 bases at V and 4 bases at J, with 9 bases in the middle. This CDR3 region has 13 residues. CDR1 is LNHDA, CDR2 SQIVND, per germline (reference sequence). The CDR3, as DNA: TGTGCCAGTAGTATTTCGGTTTCCTATGGCTACACCTTC. Its protein product is CASSISVSYGYTF.

This chain joins TRBV23-1 and TRBJ2-2; D tentatively reads TRBD1 or TRBD2 (7 bases each). TRBV23-1 is reported as an ORF; its role is uncertain. The CDR3 spans 19 residues. V was shortened by 2 bases and J by 4 bases, with 23 bases between the two germline ends. Here the CDR3 reads CASSQPQGGLLACTGELFF. CDR3 nucleotides: TGCGCCAGCAGTCAACCCCAGGGGGGTCTACTAGCGTGCACCGGGGAGCTGTTTTTT.

Regarding this clonotype: A much larger clone lies one base from this, so it may be a read error. In nucleotides, the CDR3 is TGTGCCAGCAGCGGCCGGGACTACACAGATACGCAGTATTTT. Protein: CASSGRDYTDTQYF. The chain combines TRBV7-1 with TRBJ2-3; 7 bases agree with TRBD2. TRBV7-1 is recorded as an ORF, its role being uncertain. The length of the CDR3 is 14 residues. The V and J ends lost 5 bases and 2 bases, in that order; junction bases with no gene match: 4.

The chain combines TRBV20-1 with TRBJ1-1; D remains ambiguous. Trimming cost V 0 bases and J 1 base, with 9 bases left between them. Germline CDR1 reads DFQATT; CDR2 reads SNEGSKA (reference sequence). CDR3 length: 14 residues. DNA of the CDR3: TGCAGTGCTAGAGACCATGTGGGGAACACTGAAGCTTTCTTT. Amino acids: CSARDHVGNTEAFF.

This clonotype was counted a few times. The chain carries TRBV6-2 or TRBV6-3 and TRBJ2-5, with D maybe TRBD1 (5 bases). CDR1 and CDR2 (germline): MNHEY, SVGEGT. Trimming removed 11 bases at V and 11 bases at J, with 27 bases between. CDR3 size: 14 residues. The CDR3, as DNA: TGTGCCGGCGCATCCCCTCGATCGGTTGCAGGGCAGTACTTC. It is translated as CAGASPRSVAGQYF.

DNA of the CDR3: TGTGCCAGCAGCCTTTCCAATGGCGAGCAGTTCTTC. As protein: CASSLSNGEQFF. The chain recombines TRBV7-9 with TRBJ2-1; the D is unclear. The CDR3 totals 12 residues. V was pared by 5 bases and J by 10 bases, with 12 bases between. CDR1 SEHNR and CDR2 FQNEAQ come from the germline V gene (reference sequence).

This sequence joins TRBV7-2 and TRBJ2-7; the D gene is possibly TRBD1 (6 bases). The ends were cut back, 5 bases at V and 3 bases at J, with 14 bases in the middle. Per the germline V gene, CDR1 is SGHTA and CDR2 is FQGNSA. The CDR3 is made up of 14 amino acids. The CDR3 protein is CASSQQGWGYEQYF. The CDR3, as DNA: TGTGCCAGCAGCCAACAGGGATGGGGCTACGAGCAGTACTTC.

The chain carries TRBV19 and TRBJ2-7; TRBD1 is a possible D gene (6 bases). V lost 0 bases and J lost 0, with 12 bases in between. Looked up from germline, CDR1 is LNHDA and CDR2 is SQIVND (reference sequence). CDR3 size: 16 residues. Here the CDR3 reads CASSIDRGQPSYEQYF. Written as DNA, the CDR3 is TGTGCCAGTAGTATAGATCGAGGACAGCCCTCCTACGAGCAGTACTTC.

This chain joins TRBV28 and TRBJ1-2; D not resolved. Germline assignment: CDR1 MDHEN and CDR2 SYDVKM. The CDR3 extends over 15 amino acids. Trimming removed 10 bases at V and 8 bases at J, with 26 bases between. The CDR3 here is CATPSNSGQIGGYTF. CDR3 nucleotides: TGTGCCACCCCTAGTAACTCAGGCCAAATAGGGGGCTACACCTTC.

A few counts support this clonotype. The J gene is TRBJ2-1, the V gene TRBV7-9, with 10 bases aligning to TRBD2. CDR1 and CDR2 from the germline V gene are SEHNR and FQNEAQ (reference sequence). After removal of 1 base from V and 4 bases from J, the junction contained 7 bases not matched to a gene. The length of the CDR3 is 17 residues. The DNA of the CDR3 is TGTGCCAGCAGCTTAGGTTATGGGACTAGCGTTTACAATGAGCAGTTCTTC. Its protein is CASSLGYGTSVYNEQFF.

In DNA form, the CDR3 reads TGTGCCAGCAGTCGTACGACAGGGCAGCCCCAGCATTTT. Its translation is CASSRTTGQPQHF. This chain uses TRBV6-2 or TRBV6-3 with TRBJ1-5; TRBD1 aligns across 7 bases. The V segment lost 5 bases and the J segment 7 bases; nucleotides outside the gene matches: 5. This CDR3 contains 13 residues. Per germline, CDR1 MNHEY and CDR2 SVGEGT.

This chain links TRBV28 with TRBJ1-2; 7 nucleotides match TRBD1. This CDR3 has 12 amino acids. With 5 bases clipped from V and 6 bases from J, the junction kept 3 bases outside the gene matches. Germline V gene lookup returns CDR1 MDHEN and CDR2 SYDVKM. This CDR3 is CASSPGQDGYTF. CDR3 nucleotide sequence: TGTGCCAGCAGTCCAGGACAGGATGGCTACACCTTC.

This clonotype was observed a few times. The V call is TRBV18, the J call TRBJ2-7; perhaps TRBD1 as D (5 bases). The V and J ends lost 5 bases and 5 bases respectively, with 10 bases between them. The CDR3 has 12 amino acids. Germline V CDR1 and CDR2: KGHSH, LQKENI. The CDR3 loop reads CASSSTGNEQYF. The CDR3, as DNA: TGTGCCAGCTCATCCACAGGCAACGAGCAGTACTTC. Looking up the rest from reference TRBV18 and TRBJ2-7 gives the full variable domain: NAGVMQNPRHLVRRRGQEARLRCSPMKGHSHVYWYRQLPEEGLKFMVYLQKENIIDESGMPKERFSAEFPKEGPSILRIQQVVRGDSAAYFCASSSTGNEQYFGPGTRLTVT.